A single sample is the source of the 16 T cell receptor beta chains below, sequenced in a study of T cell responses to AZD1222 COVID-19 vaccine. The assay was immunoSEQ multiplex PCR, and TCRdb's table has in-frame clones only and misses some. Among 95,000 to 100,000 clones listed, around nine tenths were seen once. This material consisted of peripheral blood, taken 28 days after the second AZD1222 dose. Receptor source: an adult who received the AZD1222 COVID-19 vaccine.

The chain is built from TRBV28 and TRBJ1-2; the match to TRBD1 covers 7 bases. CDR1 is MDHEN, CDR2 SYDVKM, per germline. This CDR3 region has 13 residues. Trimming cost V 8 bases and J 8 bases; bases outside gene matches: 11. The CDR3 region has the DNA TGTGCCAGCTCCCCAGGGGGTGCGATGGGCTACACCTTC. This encodes CASSPGGAMGYTF.

The chain joins TRBV12-3 or TRBV12-4 to TRBJ1-1, with D maybe TRBD1 (6 bases). V gave up 3 bases and J gave up 5 bases, with 10 bases separating them. The CDR3 length is 13 residues. CDR3 DNA: TGTGCCAGCAGTTTTGGGCAGGGGACTGAAGCTTTCTTT. Translating it yields CASSFGQGTEAFF.

The chain joins TRBV12-5 to TRBJ2-1; D is unresolved. The CDR3 is made up of 14 amino acids. Trimming left V 7 bases short and J 0 bases short, with 10 bases between. Per the germline V gene, CDR1 is LGHNT and CDR2 is FRNRAP. CDR3 nucleotide sequence: TGTGCTAGTGCCTCAGCTCCCTCCTACAATGAGCAGTTCTTC. This translates into CASASAPSYNEQFF.

The chain combines TRBV5-6 with TRBJ2-7, with 7 bases matching TRBD1. This CDR3 spans 14 amino acids. The V gene's germline CDR1 is SGHDT and CDR2 YYEEEE. The junction had 4 bases not matched to a gene; V was cut back by 4 bases and J by 0 bases. The CDR3 protein is CASSTTGNSYEQYF. CDR3 nucleotides: TGTGCCAGCAGCACGACAGGGAACTCCTACGAGCAGTACTTC.

This chain uses TRBV7-9 with TRBJ2-5, with D perhaps matching TRBD2 (5 bases). The CDR3 loop spans 11 amino acids. Germline V gives CDR1 SEHNR, CDR2 FQNEAQ (reference sequence). Trimming left V 6 bases short and J 5 bases short, with 7 bases between. The CDR3 nucleotides read TGTGCCAGCAGATCGGGGGAGACCCAGTACTTC. Translation gives CASRSGETQYF.

The V and J genes are TRBV11-3 and TRBJ2-1; the match to TRBD2 covers 14 bases. The junction had 8 bases not matched to a gene; V was cut back by 5 bases and J by 8 bases. The CDR3 has 16 amino acids. In germline, CDR1 is SGHNT, CDR2 YENEEA. For the CDR3, the DNA is TGTGCCAGCAGCCCAGAAGGGACTAGCGGGAGCCATGAGCAGTTCTTC. It yields the protein CASSPEGTSGSHEQFF.

This clone was counted a few times. The rearrangement links TRBV27 to TRBJ2-7, with a possible D match to TRBD2 (5 bases). In germline, CDR1 is MNHEY, CDR2 SMNVEV (reference sequence). Trimming removed 1 base from V and 7 bases from J, with 14 bases in between. This CDR3 has 14 amino acids. This CDR3 is CASSLFVTSGEQYF. Here the CDR3 DNA reads TGTGCCAGCAGTTTATTCGTTACCTCGGGGGAGCAGTACTTC.

CDR3 sequence (DNA): TGCGCCAGCAGCCAAGTCGACATGGGGATGAGAAGCGGGGAGCTGTTTTTT. Protein product: CASSQVDMGMRSGELFF. The chain recombines TRBV4-1 with TRBJ2-2; D remains ambiguous. Germline V gene data show CDR1 as MGHRA and CDR2 as YSYEKL. Trimming removed 1 base from V and 7 bases from J, with 19 bases in between. The CDR3 has 17 amino acids.

This chain uses TRBV10-3 with TRBJ2-7; D gene unclear. CDR1 and CDR2 from the germline V gene are ENHRY and SYGVKD. V gave up 3 bases and J gave up 7 bases, with 7 bases separating them. The CDR3 has 11 amino acids. The CDR3 sequence is CAISDTTEQYF. CDR3 nucleotide sequence: TGTGCCATCAGTGACACTACGGAGCAGTACTTC.

The chain couples TRBV12-3 or TRBV12-4 to TRBJ1-2; D call uncertain. The CDR3 spans 13 residues. Trimming removed 8 bases at V and 5 bases at J, with 15 bases between. Here the CDR3 reads CASQSSLRYGYTF. The CDR3 region has the DNA TGTGCCAGCCAGTCATCATTGAGGTATGGCTACACCTTC.

This chain links TRBV6-5 with TRBJ2-1, with no clear D. The V end lost 6 bases, the J end lost 6 bases, and 18 bases lay between the germline ends. Germline assignment: CDR1 MNHEY and CDR2 SVGAGI. The CDR3 sequence is 15 residues long. The CDR3 sequence: CASSLTLPPTNEQFF. DNA of the CDR3: TGTGCCAGCAGCCTGACGTTGCCACCCACCAATGAGCAGTTCTTC.

J is TRBJ2-3 and V is TRBV5-1, with a tentative D call TRBD2 (6 bases). Trimming removed 1 base from V and 4 bases from J, with 7 bases in between. CDR1 is SGHRS, CDR2 YFSETQ, per germline. This CDR3 region has 13 residues. The CDR3 sequence is CASSLLASDTQYF. For the CDR3, the DNA is TGCGCCAGCAGCTTGCTAGCGTCAGATACGCAGTATTTT. Complete variable domain (other parts from reference TRBV5-1 and TRBJ2-3): KAGVTQTPRYLIKTRGQQVTLSCSPISGHRSVSWYQQTPGQGLQFLFEYFSETQRNKGNFPGRFSGRQFSNSRSEMNVSTLELGDSALYLCASSLLASDTQYFGPGTRLTVL.

This chain connects TRBV19 to TRBJ1-3; TRBD1 agrees at 8 bases. Germline CDR1 reads LNHDA; CDR2 reads SQIVND (reference sequence). The ends lost 7 bases at V and 11 bases at J; junction bases unmatched: 10. This CDR3 comprises 13 residues. CDR3 nucleotide sequence: TGTGCCAGTACCCCTCGCCGACAGGGGTCCATATATTTT. Protein product: CASTPRRQGSIYF.

This chain links TRBV3-1 (or the pseudogene TRBV3-2) with TRBJ2-5; TRBD2 matches 7 bases. CDR3 length: 13 amino acids. Germline CDR1 and CDR2: LGHDT and YNNKEL (reference sequence). Unmatched junction bases numbered 8, after V lost 8 bases and J lost 5 bases. The CDR3 is CASGRESGETQYF. The CDR3, as DNA: TGTGCCAGCGGGCGGGAGTCCGGGGAGACCCAGTACTTC.

The J gene is TRBJ2-7, the V gene TRBV6-5, with TRBD1 matching 9 bases. Germline assignment: CDR1 MNHEY and CDR2 SVGAGI. The length of the CDR3 is 15 residues. V trimming: 7 bases; J trimming: 1 base; junction bases outside the gene matches: 8. This CDR3 is CASIRTGTGSYEQYF. The CDR3 DNA reads TGTGCCAGCATACGGACCGGGACAGGGTCCTACGAGCAGTACTTC.

This chain joins TRBV5-8 and TRBJ2-1; TRBD2 agrees at 9 bases. The V segment lost 4 bases and the J segment 0 bases; nucleotides outside the gene matches: 11. The germline CDR1 and CDR2 sequences are SGHTS and YDEGEE. The CDR3 runs to 18 residues. The CDR3 nucleotides are TGTGCCAGCAGCCGAGAAGGACTAGCGCAGAGCTCCTACAATGAGCAGTTCTTC. It yields the protein CASSREGLAQSSYNEQFF.